The 6 T cell receptor beta chains reported below all come from one sample, sequenced in a study of T cell responses to AZD1222 COVID-19 vaccine (dated by TCRdb to about 2021). The library was prepared using the immunoSEQ multiplex PCR assay. What TCRdb holds here is the immuneACCESS table cut down to in-frame rearrangements. Part of the clones is not present; checked against another copy, under half of the missing clones reflect an unresolved V gene, and the others are unexplained. Present in this sample are about 35,000 clones, 86% of which were seen just once. In total, the top ten clones hold 5.5% to 7.5% of the sample. What the time point label conveys for this sample: baseline before first vaccination. Material: peripheral blood, obtained on day 0 of AZD1222 vaccination. Source of these receptors: an adult in good health.

The chain recombines TRBV15 with TRBJ1-2; 8 bases are shared with TRBD1. Germline CDR1 and CDR2: LNHNV and YYDKDF (reference sequence). The trim removed 3 bases at V and 4 bases at J, leaving 13 bases unmatched. The CDR3 totals 17 residues. The CDR3 sequence: CATSSSAGQGGGYGYTF. For the CDR3, the DNA is TGTGCCACCAGCAGCAGTGCAGGACAGGGAGGGGGCTATGGCTACACCTTC. Combining the CDR3 with reference TRBV15 and TRBJ1-2 gives the whole variable domain DAMVIQNPRYQVTQFGKPVTLSCSQTLNHNVMYWYQQKSSQAPKLLFHYYDKDFNNEADTPDNFQSRRPNTSFCFLDIRSPGLGDTAMYLCATSSSAGQGGGYGYTFGSGTRLTVV.

The chain joins TRBV6-6 to TRBJ1-5; unclear D gene. V was shortened by 4 bases and J by 3 bases, with 10 bases between the two germline ends. The V gene's germline CDR1 is MNHNY and CDR2 SVGAGI (reference sequence). The CDR3 loop spans 14 amino acids. CDR3 coding DNA: TGTGCCAGCAGTTTACCAGGAACCAATCAGCCCCAGCATTTT. Translating it yields CASSLPGTNQPQHF.

This chain links TRBV7-2 with TRBJ2-1; D is ambiguous. Trimming took off 5 bases at V and 9 bases at J, with 8 bases between the two ends. The CDR3 loop spans 11 amino acids. Germline assignment: CDR1 SGHTA and CDR2 FQGNSA. The chain's CDR3 is CASSGSVEQFF. CDR3 sequence (DNA): TGTGCCAGCAGCGGATCGGTTGAGCAGTTCTTC.

The rearrangement joins TRBV5-6 to TRBJ1-4; no clear D. The CDR3 consists of 14 residues. V shed 3 bases and J shed 0 bases, with 6 bases lying between them. The germline gives CDR1 SGHDT, CDR2 YYEEEE. The CDR3 loop is CASSWGATNEKLFF. The CDR3 DNA reads TGTGCCAGCAGCTGGGGAGCAACTAATGAAAAACTGTTTTTT. The variable domain in full, completed from reference TRBV5-6 and TRBJ1-4, reads DAGVTQSPTHLIKTRGQQVTLRCSPKSGHDTVSWYQQALGQGPQFIFQYYEEEERQRGNFPDRFSGHQFPNYSSELNVNALLLGDSALYLCASSWGATNEKLFFGSGTQLSVL.

This rearrangement joins TRBV6-5 to TRBJ1-2; D is unresolved. The CDR3 is made up of 15 amino acids. V lost 6 bases, J lost 0 bases, and 14 bases lay in between. Germline values: CDR1 MNHEY, CDR2 SVGAGI. The CDR3 bases are TGTGCCAGCAGATCTTTTTGGCAGGCTAACTATGGCTACACCTTC. This sequence encodes CASRSFWQANYGYTF.

This clone was counted between two and nine times. Other DNA variants within this sample encode the same CDR3. The V call is TRBV28, the J call TRBJ1-4; D gene uncertain. This CDR3 comprises 14 residues. From germline, CDR1 is MDHEN and CDR2 SYDVKM. With 6 bases removed from V and 0 bases from J, the gap between germline ends came to 8 bases. This CDR3 is CASRTAATNEKLFF. The CDR3, as DNA: TGTGCCAGCAGGACGGCTGCAACTAATGAAAAACTGTTTTTT.